This paragraph reports one T cell receptor (beta chain). Antigen specificity is unknown. This record belongs to a study of T cell responses to AZD1222 COVID-19 vaccine. General study points: Repertoire sampling was restricted to post-peak T cell response timepoints. Nearly half of spike-specific TCRs reportedly go after variant regions that carry no mutations. Baseline seropositivity characterized only 5 to 7 AZD1222 recipients. Spike-wide coverage was observed for vaccine-associated CD4 TCRs, with dominant responses at 160-218 and 743-854.

Here immunoSEQ multiplex PCR was the method, and the copy in TCRdb shows in-frame clones only, minus some. The sample has roughly 200,000 clones, more than 90% seen once. V was clipped by 2 bases and J by 4 bases, with 15 bases between them. CDR3 length: 15 residues. Germline CDR1 and CDR2: MDHEN and SYDVKM. The origin of this receptor is an adult who received the MenACWY meningococcal vaccine as a control. This specimen was peripheral blood, taken 28 days after the second dose of the MenACWY control vaccine. This chain links TRBV28 with TRBJ2-7; perhaps TRBD2 as D (6 bases). CDR3 DNA sequence: TGTGCCAGCAGTTTAATCGGGGGACGCCGATACGAGCAGTACTTC. Translation gives CASSLIGGRRYEQYF.